This entry features one TCR beta chain sequence. Its target is unknown. These data come from a study of T cell responses to AZD1222 COVID-19 vaccine. Whole-study findings and limits: Spike-specific TCRs gained breadth and depth after people received two AZD1222 doses. Variant regions that are unmutated are reportedly the target of nearly half of spike-specific TCRs. White British ancestry dominated among donors, who included more females, and clonal diversity was possibly underestimated. Every sample of the repertoires postdated the peak T cell response.

The CDR3 is 15 residues long. The V end was cut by 1 base, the J end by 0 bases, with 10 bases between. Germline-derived CDR1 and CDR2 are SGHNT and YYREEE (reference sequence). The table came from immunoSEQ multiplex PCR; TCRdb's copy has only in-frame clones and leaves some out. Here the sample spans 200,000 to 250,000 clones, approximately 94% being singletons. The V and J genes are TRBV5-4 and TRBJ1-2; the D is unclear. This material consisted of peripheral blood, taken 28 days after the second dose of the MenACWY control vaccine. The clonotype originates from an adult who received the MenACWY meningococcal vaccine as a control. This CDR3 reads CASSLQGSSNYGYTF. DNA of the CDR3: TGTGCCAGCAGCTTGCAAGGGTCCTCTAACTATGGCTACACCTTC.